Included here is one TCR beta chain sequence, with context. Its target is unknown. The data were taken from a study of T-cell memory formation after mild COVID-19. Turning to the study itself: Clustering of TCRs was largely donor specific. Regarding the study as a whole: CD4/CD8 balance held among clones contracting day 15 to 85, and later expanders leaned CD4+. Contracting CD4+ clones lay largely in CM and EM, with CD8+ ones residing in EMRA.

The authors produced TCR alpha and TCR beta cDNA libraries with sample barcodes and UMIs by 5'RACE using constant-segment primers. TCRdb analysed the 5' RACE reads with MiXCR anew, one entry per CDR3 protein. The repertoire holds 120,000 or so distinct CDR3 sequences, with more than 15% as singletons. CDR1 and CDR2 (germline): SGHRS, YFSETQ. There are 16 residues in the CDR3. V gave up 0 bases and J gave up 6 bases; unmatched junction bases: 9. The chain combines TRBV5-1 with TRBJ1-1; 9 bases align to TRBD1. The sample was PBMCs or a T cell subset sorted from them (not recorded which). The TCR originated in a man aged 18 to 30 who had mild COVID-19 (a few samples of this study predate the infection). Cell type and time point are not known. Here the CDR3 reads CASSLDRTGVTSEAFF. The CDR3 region has the DNA TGCGCCAGCAGCTTGGATAGGACAGGGGTTACCTCTGAAGCTTTCTTT.